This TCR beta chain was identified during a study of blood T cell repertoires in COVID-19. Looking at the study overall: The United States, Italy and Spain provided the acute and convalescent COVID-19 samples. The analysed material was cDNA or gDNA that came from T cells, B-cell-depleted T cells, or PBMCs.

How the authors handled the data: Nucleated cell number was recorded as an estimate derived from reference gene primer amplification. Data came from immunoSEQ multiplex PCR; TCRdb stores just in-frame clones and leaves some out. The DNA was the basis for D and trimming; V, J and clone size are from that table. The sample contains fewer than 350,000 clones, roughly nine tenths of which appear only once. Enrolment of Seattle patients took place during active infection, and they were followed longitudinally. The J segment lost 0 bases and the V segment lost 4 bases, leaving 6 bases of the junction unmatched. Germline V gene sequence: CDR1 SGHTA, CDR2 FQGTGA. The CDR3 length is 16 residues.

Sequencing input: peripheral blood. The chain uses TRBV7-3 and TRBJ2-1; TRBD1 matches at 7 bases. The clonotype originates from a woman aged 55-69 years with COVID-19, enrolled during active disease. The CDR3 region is CASSSQGESSYNEQFF. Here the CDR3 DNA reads TGTGCCAGCAGCTCCCAGGGGGAGAGCTCCTACAATGAGCAGTTCTTC.